This T cell receptor beta chain was observed in a study of cytomegalovirus exposure and HLA in healthy donors. The wider study: Of fewer than 450 genotyped donors, about 81% clustered with self-reported Caucasian donors.

Germline V gene lookup returns CDR1 SGHRS and CDR2 YFSETQ. V was clipped by 4 bases and J by 0 bases; unmatched bases: 2. There are 16 residues in the CDR3. Overall study results and limits: A cluster of highly shared sequence variants was likely a sequencing artifact.

Both 60 Vbeta primers and 13 Jbeta primers went into the PCR. Per the original data handling: Per a later analysis, the number of unique TCR beta chains was about 80 million, of which 8.5 million to 11 million were shared. The data were produced by immunoSEQ multiplex PCR, yet TCRdb's version contains in-frame clones alone and is incomplete. The V and J calls and clone size come from that table; D and trimming were worked out from the DNA. Of some 180,000 clones detected, 77% appear once; the ten largest clones hold 3% to 4.5%. A remark on this clone: The antigen remains unidentified.

The clonotype was recovered from a woman in her sixties or seventies in good health and CMV-seropositive. Sequencing was performed on PBMCs. This chain connects TRBV5-1 to TRBJ2-2; 11 positions match TRBD2. In nucleotides, the CDR3 is TGCGCCAGCAGCAAACTAGCGGGGGCGAACACCGGGGAGCTGTTTTTT. Translation: CASSKLAGANTGELFF.